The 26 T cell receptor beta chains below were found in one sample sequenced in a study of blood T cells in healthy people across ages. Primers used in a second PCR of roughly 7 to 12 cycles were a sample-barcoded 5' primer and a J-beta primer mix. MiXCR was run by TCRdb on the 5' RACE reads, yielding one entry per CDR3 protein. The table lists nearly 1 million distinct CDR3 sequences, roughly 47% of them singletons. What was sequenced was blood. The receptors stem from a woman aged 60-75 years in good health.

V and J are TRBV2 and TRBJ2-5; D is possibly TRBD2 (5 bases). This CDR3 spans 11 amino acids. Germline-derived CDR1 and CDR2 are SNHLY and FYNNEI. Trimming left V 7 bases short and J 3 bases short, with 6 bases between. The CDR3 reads CASIGEETQYF. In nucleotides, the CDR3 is TGTGCCAGCATCGGGGAAGAGACCCAGTACTTC.

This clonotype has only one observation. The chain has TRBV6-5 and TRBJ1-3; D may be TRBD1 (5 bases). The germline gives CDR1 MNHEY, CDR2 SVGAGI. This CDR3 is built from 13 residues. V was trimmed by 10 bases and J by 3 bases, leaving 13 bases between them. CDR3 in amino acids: CATSRGFGNTIYF. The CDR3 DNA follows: TGTGCCACCTCCCGGGGGTTTGGAAACACCATATATTTT.

The CDR3 protein is CASSLKRNTEAFF. Written as DNA, the CDR3 is TGTGCCAGCAGCTTAAAGAGAAACACTGAAGCTTTCTTT. The chain employs TRBV7-2 and TRBJ1-1; no definite D call. The germline V and J ends were trimmed by 2 bases and 2 bases, with 6 bases remaining between them. This CDR3 region has 13 residues. Germline values: CDR1 SGHTA, CDR2 FQGNSA.

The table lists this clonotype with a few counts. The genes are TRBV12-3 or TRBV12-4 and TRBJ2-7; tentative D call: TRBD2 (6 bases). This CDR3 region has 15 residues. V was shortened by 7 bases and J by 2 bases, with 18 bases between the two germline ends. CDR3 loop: CASIGSMGGAYEQYF. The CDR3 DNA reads TGTGCCAGCATAGGCTCTATGGGGGGAGCCTACGAGCAGTACTTC.

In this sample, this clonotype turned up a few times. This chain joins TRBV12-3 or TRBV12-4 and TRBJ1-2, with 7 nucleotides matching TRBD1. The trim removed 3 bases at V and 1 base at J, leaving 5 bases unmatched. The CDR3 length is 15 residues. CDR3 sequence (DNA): TGTGCCAGCAGTTTCGGGACAGCTTATAACTATGGCTACACCTTC. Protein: CASSFGTAYNYGYTF.

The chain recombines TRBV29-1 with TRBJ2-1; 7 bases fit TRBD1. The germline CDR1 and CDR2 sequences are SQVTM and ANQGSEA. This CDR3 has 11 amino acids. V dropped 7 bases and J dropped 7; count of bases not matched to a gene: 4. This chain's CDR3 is CSGKQGNEQFF. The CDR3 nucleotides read TGCAGCGGGAAACAGGGGAATGAGCAGTTCTTC.

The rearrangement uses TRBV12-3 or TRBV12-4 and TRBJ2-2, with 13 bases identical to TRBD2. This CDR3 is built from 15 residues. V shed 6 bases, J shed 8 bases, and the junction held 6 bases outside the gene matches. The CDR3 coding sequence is TGTGCCAGCAGCCGGACTAGCGGGAGCGGAGGGGAGCTGTTTTTT. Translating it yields CASSRTSGSGGELFF.

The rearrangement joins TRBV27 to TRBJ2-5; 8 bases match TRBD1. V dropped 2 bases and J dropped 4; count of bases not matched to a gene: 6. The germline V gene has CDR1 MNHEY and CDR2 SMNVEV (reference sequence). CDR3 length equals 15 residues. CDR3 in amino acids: CASSLGTGGLETQYF. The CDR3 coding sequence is TGTGCCAGCAGTTTAGGAACAGGGGGACTAGAGACCCAGTACTTC.

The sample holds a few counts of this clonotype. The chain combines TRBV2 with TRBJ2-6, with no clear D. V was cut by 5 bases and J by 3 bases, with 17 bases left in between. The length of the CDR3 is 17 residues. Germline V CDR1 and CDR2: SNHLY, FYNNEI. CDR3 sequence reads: CASSLVRPAFGANVLTF. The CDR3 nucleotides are TGTGCCAGCAGTTTGGTCAGGCCGGCATTTGGGGCCAACGTCCTGACTTTC. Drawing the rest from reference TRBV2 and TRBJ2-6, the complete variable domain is EPEVTQTPSHQVTQMGQEVILRCVPISNHLYFYWYRQILGQKVEFLVSFYNNEISEKSEIFDDQFSVERPDGSNFTLKIRSTKLEDSAMYFCASSLVRPAFGANVLTFGAGSRLTVL.

CDR3 nucleotides: TGCGCCAGCAGCCAAGGGGGGACAGGACAGGAAAAACTGTTTTTT. Encoded protein: CASSQGGTGQEKLFF. The chain uses TRBV4-1 and TRBJ1-4, with 8 bases aligning to TRBD1. Losses at the gene ends were 1 base for V and 8 bases for J; bases not matched to a gene: 6. Per the germline V gene, CDR1 is MGHRA and CDR2 is YSYEKL. The length of the CDR3 is 15 residues.

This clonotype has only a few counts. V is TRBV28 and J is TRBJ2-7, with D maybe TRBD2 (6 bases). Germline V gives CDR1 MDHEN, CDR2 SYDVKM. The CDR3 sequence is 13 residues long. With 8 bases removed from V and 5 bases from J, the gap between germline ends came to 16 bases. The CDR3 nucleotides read TGTGCCAGCGTTTCAGGAGGGGCCGACGAGCAGTACTTC. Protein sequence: CASVSGGADEQYF.

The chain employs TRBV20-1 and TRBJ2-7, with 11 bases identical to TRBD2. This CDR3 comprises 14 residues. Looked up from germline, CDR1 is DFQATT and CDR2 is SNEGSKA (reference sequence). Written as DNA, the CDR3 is TGCTCTCTCAAGGGACTAGCGGACTACTACGAGCAGTACTTC. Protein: CSLKGLADYYEQYF.

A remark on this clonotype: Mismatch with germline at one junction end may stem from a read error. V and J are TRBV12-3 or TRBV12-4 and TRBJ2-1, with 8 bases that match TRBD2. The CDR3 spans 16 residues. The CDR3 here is CASGLSSSGRNYEQFF. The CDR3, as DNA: TGTGCCAGCGGTTTATCCTCCAGCGGGAGAAATTATGAGCAGTTCTTC.

The CDR3 DNA reads TGTGCCAGCAGTTATTCCTATTCGAGCGGGACAGCCTACGAGCAGTACTTC. It is translated as CASSYSYSSGTAYEQYF. This chain uses TRBV6-5 with TRBJ2-7, with D perhaps being TRBD1 or TRBD2 (7 bases each). In germline, CDR1 is MNHEY, CDR2 SVGAGI. This CDR3 is built from 17 residues. Trimming removed 3 bases from V and 2 bases from J, with 20 bases in between.

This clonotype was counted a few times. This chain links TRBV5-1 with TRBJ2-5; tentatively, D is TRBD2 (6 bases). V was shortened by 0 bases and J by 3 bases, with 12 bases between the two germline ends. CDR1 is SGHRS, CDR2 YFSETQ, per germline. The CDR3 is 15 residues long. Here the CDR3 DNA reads TGCGCCAGCAGCTTGGACGTCGCGGGAAAAGAGACCCAGTACTTC. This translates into CASSLDVAGKETQYF.

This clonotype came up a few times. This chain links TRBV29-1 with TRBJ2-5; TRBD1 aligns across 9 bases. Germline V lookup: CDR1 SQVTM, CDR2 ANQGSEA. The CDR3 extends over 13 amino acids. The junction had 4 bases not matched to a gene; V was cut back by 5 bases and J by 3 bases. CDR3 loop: CSVWWDREETQYF. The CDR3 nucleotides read TGCAGCGTTTGGTGGGACAGGGAAGAGACCCAGTACTTC.

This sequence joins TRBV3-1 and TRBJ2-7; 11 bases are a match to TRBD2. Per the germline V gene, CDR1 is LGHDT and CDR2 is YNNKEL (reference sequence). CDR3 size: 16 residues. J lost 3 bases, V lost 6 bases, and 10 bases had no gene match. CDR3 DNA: TGTGCCAGCAGTCCTCCCCCTGGGACTAGCGGCTACGAGCAGTACTTC. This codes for CASSPPPGTSGYEQYF.

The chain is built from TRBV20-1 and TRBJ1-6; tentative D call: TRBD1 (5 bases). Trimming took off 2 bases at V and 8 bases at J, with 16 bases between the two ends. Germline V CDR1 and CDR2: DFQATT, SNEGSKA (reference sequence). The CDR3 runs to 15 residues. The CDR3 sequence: CSARSDSFVDSPLHF. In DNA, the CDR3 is TGCAGTGCTAGATCCGACAGTTTTGTCGATTCACCCCTCCACTTT.

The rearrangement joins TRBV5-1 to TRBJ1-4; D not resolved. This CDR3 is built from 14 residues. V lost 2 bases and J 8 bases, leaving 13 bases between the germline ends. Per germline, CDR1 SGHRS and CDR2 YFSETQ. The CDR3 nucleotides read TGCGCCAGCAGCTTCGGGCAGGAGCGCGAAAAACTGTTTTTT. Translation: CASSFGQEREKLFF.

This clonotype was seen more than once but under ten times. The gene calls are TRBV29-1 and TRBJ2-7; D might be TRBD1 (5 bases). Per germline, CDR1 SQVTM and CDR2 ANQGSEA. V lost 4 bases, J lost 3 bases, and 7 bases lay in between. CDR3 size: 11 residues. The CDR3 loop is CSVGQNYEQYF. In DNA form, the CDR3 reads TGCAGCGTTGGACAGAACTACGAGCAGTACTTC.

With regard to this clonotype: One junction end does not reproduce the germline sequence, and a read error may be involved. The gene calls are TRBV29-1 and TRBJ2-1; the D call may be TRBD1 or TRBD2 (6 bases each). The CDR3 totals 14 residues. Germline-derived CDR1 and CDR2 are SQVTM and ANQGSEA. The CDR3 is CSVERGSGYNERFF. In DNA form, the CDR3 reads TGCAGCGTTGAAAGGGGGAGCGGGTACAATGAGCGGTTCTTC.

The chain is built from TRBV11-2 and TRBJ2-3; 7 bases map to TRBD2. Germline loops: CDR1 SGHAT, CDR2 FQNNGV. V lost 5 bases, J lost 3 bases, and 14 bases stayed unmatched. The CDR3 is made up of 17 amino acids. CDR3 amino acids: CASSIRFEGRGTDTQYF. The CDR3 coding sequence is TGTGCCAGCAGCATACGATTCGAGGGGAGGGGAACAGATACGCAGTATTTT. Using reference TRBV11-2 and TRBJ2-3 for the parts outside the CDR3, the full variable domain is EAGVAQSPRYKIIEKRQSVAFWCNPISGHATLYWYQQILGQGPKLLIQFQNNGVVDDSQLPKDRFSAERLKGVDSTLKIQPAKLEDSAVYLCASSIRFEGRGTDTQYFGPGTRLTVL.

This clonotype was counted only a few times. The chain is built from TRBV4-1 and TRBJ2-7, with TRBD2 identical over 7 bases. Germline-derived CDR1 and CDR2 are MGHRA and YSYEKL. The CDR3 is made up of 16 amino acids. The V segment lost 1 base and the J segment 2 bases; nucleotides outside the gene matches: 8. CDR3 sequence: CASSQVWLAVAYEQYF. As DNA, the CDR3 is TGCGCCAGCAGCCAAGTTTGGCTAGCGGTTGCCTACGAGCAGTACTTC.

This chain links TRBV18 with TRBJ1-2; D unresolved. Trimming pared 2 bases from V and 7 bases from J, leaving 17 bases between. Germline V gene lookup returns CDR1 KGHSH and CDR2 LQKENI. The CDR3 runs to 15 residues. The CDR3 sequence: CASSPVTVPNLGYTF. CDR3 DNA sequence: TGTGCCAGCTCACCAGTTACGGTACCCAACCTTGGCTACACCTTC.

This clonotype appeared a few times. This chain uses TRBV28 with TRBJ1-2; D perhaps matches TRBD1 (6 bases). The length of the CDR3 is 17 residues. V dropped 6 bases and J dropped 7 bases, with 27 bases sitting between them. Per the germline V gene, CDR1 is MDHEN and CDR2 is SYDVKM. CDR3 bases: TGTGCCAGCAGATCAAAGGGGGTCGGCCAGTTCTTTGTTGGCTACACCTTC. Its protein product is CASRSKGVGQFFVGYTF.

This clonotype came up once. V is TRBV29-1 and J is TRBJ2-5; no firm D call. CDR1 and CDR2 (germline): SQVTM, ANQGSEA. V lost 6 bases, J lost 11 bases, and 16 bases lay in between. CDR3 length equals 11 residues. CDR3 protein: CSVIPRNEQYF. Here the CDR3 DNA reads TGCAGCGTCATTCCCCGGAATGAGCAGTACTTC.